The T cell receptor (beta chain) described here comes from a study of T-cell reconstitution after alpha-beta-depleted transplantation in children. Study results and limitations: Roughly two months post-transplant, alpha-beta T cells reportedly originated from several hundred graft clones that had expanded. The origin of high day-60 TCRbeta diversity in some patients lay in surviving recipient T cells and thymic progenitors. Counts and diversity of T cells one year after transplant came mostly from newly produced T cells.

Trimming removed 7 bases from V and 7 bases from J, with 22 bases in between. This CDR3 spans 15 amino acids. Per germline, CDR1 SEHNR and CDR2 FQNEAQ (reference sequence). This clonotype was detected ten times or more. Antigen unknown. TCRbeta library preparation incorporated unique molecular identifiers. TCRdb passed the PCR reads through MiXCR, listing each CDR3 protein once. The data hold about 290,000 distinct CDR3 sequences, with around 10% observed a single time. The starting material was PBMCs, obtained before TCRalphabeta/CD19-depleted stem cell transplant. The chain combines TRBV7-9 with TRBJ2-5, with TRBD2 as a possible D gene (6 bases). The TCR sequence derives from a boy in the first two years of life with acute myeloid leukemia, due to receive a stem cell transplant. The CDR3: CASTRGAGLRGTQYF. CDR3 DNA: TGTGCCAGCACACGTGGGGCAGGGTTGCGGGGGACCCAGTACTTC.